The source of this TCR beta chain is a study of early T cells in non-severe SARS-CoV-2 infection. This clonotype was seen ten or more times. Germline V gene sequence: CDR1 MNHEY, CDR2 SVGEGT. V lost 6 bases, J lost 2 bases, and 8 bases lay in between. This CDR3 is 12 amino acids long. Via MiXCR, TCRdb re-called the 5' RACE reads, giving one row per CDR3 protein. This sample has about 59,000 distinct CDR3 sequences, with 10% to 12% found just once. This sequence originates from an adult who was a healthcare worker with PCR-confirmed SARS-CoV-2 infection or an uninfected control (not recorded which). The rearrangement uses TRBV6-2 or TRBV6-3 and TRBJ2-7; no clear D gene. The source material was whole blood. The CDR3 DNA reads TGTGCCAGCAGCAACCCGACCTACGAGCAGTACTTC. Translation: CASSNPTYEQYF.